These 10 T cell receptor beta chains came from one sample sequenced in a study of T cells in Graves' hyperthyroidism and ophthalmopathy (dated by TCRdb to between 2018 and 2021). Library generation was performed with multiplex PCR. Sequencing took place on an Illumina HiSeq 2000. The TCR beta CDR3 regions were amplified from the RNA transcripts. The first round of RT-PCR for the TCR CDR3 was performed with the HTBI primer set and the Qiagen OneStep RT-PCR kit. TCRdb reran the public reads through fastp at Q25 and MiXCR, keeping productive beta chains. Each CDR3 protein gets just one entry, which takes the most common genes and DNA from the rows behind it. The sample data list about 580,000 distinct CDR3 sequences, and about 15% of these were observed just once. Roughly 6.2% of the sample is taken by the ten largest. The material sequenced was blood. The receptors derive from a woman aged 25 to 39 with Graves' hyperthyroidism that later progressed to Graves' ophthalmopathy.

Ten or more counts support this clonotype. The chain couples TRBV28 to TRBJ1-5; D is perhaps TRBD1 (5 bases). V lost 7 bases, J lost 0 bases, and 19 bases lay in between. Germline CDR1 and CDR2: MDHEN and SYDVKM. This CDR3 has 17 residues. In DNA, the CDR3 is TGTGCCAGCACCAAAACCAGGGATCTCCTTAGCAATCAGCCCCAGCATTTT. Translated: CASTKTRDLLSNQPQHF.

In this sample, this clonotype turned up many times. The CDR3 DNA is TGTGCCAGCAGTTTTGCCGATGAGCAGTTCTTC. Its translation: CASSFADEQFF. This chain joins TRBV28 and TRBJ2-1; unclear D gene. The CDR3 is 11 residues long. Trimming removed 3 bases from V and 8 bases from J, with 5 bases in between. Germline V gives CDR1 MDHEN, CDR2 SYDVKM.

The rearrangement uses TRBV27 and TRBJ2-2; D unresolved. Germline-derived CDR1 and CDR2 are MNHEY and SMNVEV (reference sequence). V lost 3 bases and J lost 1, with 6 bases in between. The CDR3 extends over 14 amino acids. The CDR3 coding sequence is TGTGCCAGCAGTTTCCGAGAGAACACCGGGGAGCTGTTTTTT. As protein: CASSFRENTGELFF.

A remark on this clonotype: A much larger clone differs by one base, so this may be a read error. CDR3 coding DNA: TGTGCCAGCAGCTTCATGGGTCAAGAGACCCAGTACTTC. This translates into CASSFMGQETQYF. The chain joins TRBV7-2 to TRBJ2-5; D gene ambiguous. Germline loops: CDR1 SGHTA, CDR2 FQGNSA. The CDR3 totals 13 residues. Between the trimmed V and J ends, which lost 3 bases and 2 bases, there was a span of 7 bases.

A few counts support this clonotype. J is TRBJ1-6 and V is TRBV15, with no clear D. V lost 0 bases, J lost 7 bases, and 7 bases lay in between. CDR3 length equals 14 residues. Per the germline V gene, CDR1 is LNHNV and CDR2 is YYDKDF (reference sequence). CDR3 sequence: CATSREDLNSPLHF. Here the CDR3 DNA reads TGTGCCACCAGCAGAGAAGACCTAAATTCACCCCTCCACTTT.

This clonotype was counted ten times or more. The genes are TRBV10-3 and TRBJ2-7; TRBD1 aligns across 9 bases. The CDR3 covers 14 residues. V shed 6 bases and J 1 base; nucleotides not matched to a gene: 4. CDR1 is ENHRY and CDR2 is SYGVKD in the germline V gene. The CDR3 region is CAIRGQGRSYEQYF. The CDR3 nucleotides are TGTGCCATCAGGGGACAGGGCCGGTCCTACGAGCAGTACTTC.

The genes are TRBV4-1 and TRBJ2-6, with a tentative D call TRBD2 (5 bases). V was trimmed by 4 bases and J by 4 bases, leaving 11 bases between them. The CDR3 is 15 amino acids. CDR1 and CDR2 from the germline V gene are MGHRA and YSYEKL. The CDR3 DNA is TGCGCCAGCAGCCCGAGGGCGTCCGGGGCCAACGTCCTGACTTTC. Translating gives CASSPRASGANVLTF.

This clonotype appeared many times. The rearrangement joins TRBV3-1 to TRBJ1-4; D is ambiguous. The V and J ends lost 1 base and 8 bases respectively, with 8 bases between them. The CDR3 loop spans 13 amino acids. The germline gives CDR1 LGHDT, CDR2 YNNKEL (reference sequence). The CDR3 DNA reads TGTGCCAGCAGCCAAGGACGTCGAGAAAAACTGTTTTTT. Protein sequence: CASSQGRREKLFF.

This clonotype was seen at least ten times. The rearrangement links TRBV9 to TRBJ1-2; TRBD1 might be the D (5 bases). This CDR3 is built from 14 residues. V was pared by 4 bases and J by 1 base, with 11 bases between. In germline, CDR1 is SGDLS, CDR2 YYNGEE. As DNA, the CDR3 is TGTGCCAGCAGCTCGTCCGACAGTAACTATGGCTACACCTTC. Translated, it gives CASSSSDSNYGYTF.

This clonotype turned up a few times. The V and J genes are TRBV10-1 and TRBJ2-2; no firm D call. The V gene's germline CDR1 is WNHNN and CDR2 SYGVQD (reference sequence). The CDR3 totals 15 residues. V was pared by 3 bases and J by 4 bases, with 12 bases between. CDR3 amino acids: CASSDSQLLTGELFF. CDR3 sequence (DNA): TGCGCCAGCAGTGATTCGCAGTTGCTCACCGGGGAGCTGTTTTTT.